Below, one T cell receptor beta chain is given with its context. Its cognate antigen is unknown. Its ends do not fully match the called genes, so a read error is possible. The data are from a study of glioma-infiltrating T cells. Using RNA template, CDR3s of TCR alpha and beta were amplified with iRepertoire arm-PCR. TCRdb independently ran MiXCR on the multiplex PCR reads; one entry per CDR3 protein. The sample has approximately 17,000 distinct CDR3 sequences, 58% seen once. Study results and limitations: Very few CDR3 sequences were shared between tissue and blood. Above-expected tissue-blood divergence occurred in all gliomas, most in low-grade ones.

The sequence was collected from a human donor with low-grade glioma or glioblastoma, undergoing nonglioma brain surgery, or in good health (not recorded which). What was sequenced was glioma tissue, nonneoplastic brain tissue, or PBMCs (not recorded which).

The CDR3 region is CGAMVLNTEAFF. The DNA of the CDR3 is TGCGGTGCGATGGTTCTGAACACTGAAGCTTTCTTT. The J gene is TRBJ1-1, the V gene TRBV20-1; D is uncertain. Germline lookup yields CDR1 DFQATT and CDR2 SNEGSKA (reference sequence). The CDR3 totals 12 residues.